The 9 T cell receptor beta chains given below trace back to one sample, sequenced in a study of cytotoxic CD8 clonotypes in ibrutinib-treated CLL. Clones were sequenced by immunoSEQ multiplex PCR, and TCRdb holds only the in-frame ones, with some missing. The sample consists of about 74,000 clones, approximately 80% of them appearing once. The starting material was PBMCs, obtained at disease progression, from a patient treated with ibrutinib. The receptor source for this set is a human donor with chronic lymphocytic leukemia.

This clone showed up just once. This chain connects TRBV28 to TRBJ1-1; D is unresolved. Germline-derived CDR1 and CDR2 are MDHEN and SYDVKM. CDR3 length: 12 residues. V was trimmed by 2 bases and J by 6 bases, leaving 7 bases between them. CDR3 DNA: TGTGCCAGCAGTTTAGTGGCAGCTGAAGCTTTCTTT. Protein sequence: CASSLVAAEAFF.

A few counts support this clone. The chain has TRBV10-3 and TRBJ2-7; possible D gene TRBD2, 6 bases. In germline, CDR1 is ENHRY, CDR2 SYGVKD. The CDR3 totals 13 residues. Trimming shortened V by 8 bases and J by 0 bases, and 11 bases separated the two germline ends. CDR3 region: CAIGRRDSYEQYF. CDR3 bases: TGTGCCATCGGTAGGCGGGACTCCTACGAGCAGTACTTC.

The rearrangement links TRBV6-6 to TRBJ1-2, with D unresolved. Germline CDR1 and CDR2: MNHNY and SVGAGI (reference sequence). The ends were cut back, 5 bases at V and 7 bases at J, with 20 bases in the middle. This CDR3 has 15 amino acids. The CDR3 reads CASSPRWEGLGGYTF. For the CDR3, the DNA is TGTGCCAGCAGTCCTCGATGGGAGGGTTTGGGTGGCTACACCTTC.

The CDR3 region is CSVAEGAYEQYF. The CDR3 nucleotides are TGCAGCGTTGCCGAGGGGGCCTACGAGCAGTACTTC. The rearrangement uses TRBV29-1 and TRBJ2-7; D possibly corresponds to TRBD1 (6 bases). From germline, CDR1 is SQVTM and CDR2 ANQGSEA. The ends were cut back, 4 bases at V and 2 bases at J, with 9 bases in the middle. CDR3 length: 12 residues.

The chain carries TRBV27 and TRBJ2-7, with 8 bases matching TRBD2. This CDR3 comprises 18 residues. Germline CDR1 and CDR2: MNHEY and SMNVEV (reference sequence). V lost 1 base to trimming and J lost 4 bases; unmatched junction nucleotides: 15. The CDR3 region is CASSLFVDVSGNSYEQYF. DNA for the CDR3: TGTGCCAGCAGTTTATTCGTCGATGTTAGCGGGAACAGTTACGAGCAGTACTTC.

This chain links TRBV5-1 with TRBJ2-2; D might be TRBD2 (6 bases). Germline V lookup: CDR1 SGHRS, CDR2 YFSETQ. The ends were cut back, 6 bases at V and 8 bases at J, with 23 bases in the middle. This CDR3 has 16 residues. CDR3 nucleotides: TGCGCCAGCAATGATCATAGCGGACCCCTAGCTGGGGAGCTGTTTTTT. This codes for CASNDHSGPLAGELFF. Full variable domain (rest looked up from reference TRBV5-1 and TRBJ2-2): KAGVTQTPRYLIKTRGQQVTLSCSPISGHRSVSWYQQTPGQGLQFLFEYFSETQRNKGNFPGRFSGRQFSNSRSEMNVSTLELGDSALYLCASNDHSGPLAGELFFGEGSRLTVL.

V and J are TRBV2 and TRBJ2-5; TRBD1 aligns across 8 bases. The CDR3 length is 17 residues. With 4 bases clipped from V and 4 bases from J, the junction kept 14 bases outside the gene matches. Germline V CDR1 and CDR2: SNHLY, FYNNEI. CDR3 nucleotide sequence: TGTGCCAGCAGTGGGAATCCAGGGGGCGCGACCGGAGAGACCCAGTACTTC. It codes for CASSGNPGGATGETQYF.

The V and J genes are TRBV19 and TRBJ1-6; 8 bases map to TRBD1. Germline V gene sequence: CDR1 LNHDA, CDR2 SQIVND (reference sequence). J lost 8 bases, V lost 6 bases, and 21 bases had no gene match. The CDR3 runs to 19 residues. As DNA, the CDR3 is TGTGCCAGTAGCCTAAACCTCCGGGACAGGTTTTTTCGAGATTCACCCCTCCACTTT. This codes for CASSLNLRDRFFRDSPLHF.

This chain links TRBV5-1 with TRBJ1-6; D gene ambiguous. Trimming left V 2 bases short and J 4 bases short, with 13 bases between. Germline V lookup: CDR1 SGHRS, CDR2 YFSETQ. This CDR3 spans 16 amino acids. The CDR3, as DNA: TGCGCCAGCAGCTTATCAGGCACAAGGTATAATTCACCCCTCCACTTT. It encodes CASSLSGTRYNSPLHF.